The clone carrying this TCR beta chain has ten or more counts. This CDR3 contains 14 residues. Unmatched junction bases numbered 5, after V lost 3 bases and J lost 6 bases. Germline V CDR1 and CDR2: SGHDT, YYEEEE. Ranging in age from roughly 6 to 100, the donors were healthy Caucasian individuals from Russia. Then a second PCR, running about 6 to 12 cycles, was carried out with a sample-barcoded 5' primer and a J-beta primer mix. MiXCR, run by TCRdb on the 5' RACE reads, gives a single entry per CDR3 protein. Of 1.5 million to 2 million distinct CDR3 sequences listed, roughly 27% are singletons. The data were obtained in a study of blood T cells in healthy people across ages.

The sample was blood. This chain joins TRBV5-6 and TRBJ1-2; TRBD1 aligns across 10 bases. The source is a woman between 25 and 40 years old in good health. In nucleotides, the CDR3 is TGTGCCAGCAGCTGGGGACAGGGGAGCGATGGCTACACCTTC. This gives the protein CASSWGQGSDGYTF.